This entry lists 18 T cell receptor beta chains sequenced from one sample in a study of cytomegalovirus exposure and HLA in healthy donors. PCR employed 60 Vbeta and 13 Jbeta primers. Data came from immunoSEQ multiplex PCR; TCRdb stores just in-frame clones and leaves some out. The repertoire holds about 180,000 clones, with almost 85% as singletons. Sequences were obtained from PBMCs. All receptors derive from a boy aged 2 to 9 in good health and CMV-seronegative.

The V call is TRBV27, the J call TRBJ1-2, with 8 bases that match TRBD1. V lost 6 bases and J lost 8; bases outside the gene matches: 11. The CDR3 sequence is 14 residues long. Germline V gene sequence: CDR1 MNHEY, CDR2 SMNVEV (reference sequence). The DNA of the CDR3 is TGTGCCAGCAGACCCTTGGACAGGGTCAACGGCTACACCTTC. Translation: CASRPLDRVNGYTF.

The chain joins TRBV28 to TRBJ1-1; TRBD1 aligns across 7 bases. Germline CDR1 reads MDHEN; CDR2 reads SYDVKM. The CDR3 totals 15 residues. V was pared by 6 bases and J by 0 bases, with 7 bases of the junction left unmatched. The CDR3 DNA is TGTGCCAGCAGACCCGACAGGGCACTGAACACTGAAGCTTTCTTT. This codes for CASRPDRALNTEAFF.

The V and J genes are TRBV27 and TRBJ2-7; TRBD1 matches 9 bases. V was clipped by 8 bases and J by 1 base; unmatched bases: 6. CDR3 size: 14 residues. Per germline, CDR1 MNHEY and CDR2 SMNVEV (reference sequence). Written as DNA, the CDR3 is TGTGCCAGCGGAGACAGGGGGTTGTCCTACGAGCAGTACTTC. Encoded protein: CASGDRGLSYEQYF.

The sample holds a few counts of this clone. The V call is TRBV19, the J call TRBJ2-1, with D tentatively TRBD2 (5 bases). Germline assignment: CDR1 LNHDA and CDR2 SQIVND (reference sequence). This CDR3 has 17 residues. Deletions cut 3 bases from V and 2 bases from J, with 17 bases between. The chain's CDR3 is CASSIRISGDPYNEQFF. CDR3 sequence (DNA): TGTGCCAGTAGTATCCGGATCAGCGGCGACCCCTACAATGAGCAGTTCTTC.

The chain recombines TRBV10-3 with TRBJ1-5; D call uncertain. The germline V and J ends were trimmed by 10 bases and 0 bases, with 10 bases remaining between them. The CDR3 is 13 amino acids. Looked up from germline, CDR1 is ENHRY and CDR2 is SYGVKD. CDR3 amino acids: CASGADSNQPQHF. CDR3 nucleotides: TGTGCCAGCGGCGCAGATAGCAATCAGCCCCAGCATTTT.

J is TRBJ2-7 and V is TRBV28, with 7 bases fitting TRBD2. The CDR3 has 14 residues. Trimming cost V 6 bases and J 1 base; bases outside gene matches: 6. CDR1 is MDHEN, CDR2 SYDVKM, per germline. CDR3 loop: CASSLAGRSYEQYF. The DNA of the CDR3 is TGTGCCAGCAGCTTAGCGGGTCGATCCTACGAGCAGTACTTC.

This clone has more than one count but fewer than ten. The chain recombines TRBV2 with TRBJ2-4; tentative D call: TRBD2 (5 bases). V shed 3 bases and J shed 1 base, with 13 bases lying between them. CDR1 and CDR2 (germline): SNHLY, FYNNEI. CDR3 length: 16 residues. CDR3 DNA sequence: TGTGCCAGCAGTGAGGTTGGCGGGCTGGCCAAAAACATTCAGTACTTC. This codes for CASSEVGGLAKNIQYF.

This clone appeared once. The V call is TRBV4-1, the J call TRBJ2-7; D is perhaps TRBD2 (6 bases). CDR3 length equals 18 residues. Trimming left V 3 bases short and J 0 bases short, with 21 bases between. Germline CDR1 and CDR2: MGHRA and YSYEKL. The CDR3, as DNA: TGCGCCAGCAGCCATGATGGTCTGGACTATCTTAGCTCCTACGAGCAGTACTTC. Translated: CASSHDGLDYLSSYEQYF.

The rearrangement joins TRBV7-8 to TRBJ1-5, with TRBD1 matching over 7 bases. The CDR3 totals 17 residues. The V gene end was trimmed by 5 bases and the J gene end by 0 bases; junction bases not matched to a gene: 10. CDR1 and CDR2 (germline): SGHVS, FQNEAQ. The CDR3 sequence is CASSPRGTDLSNQPQHF. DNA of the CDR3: TGTGCCAGCAGCCCAAGGGGGACAGACCTTAGCAATCAGCCCCAGCATTTT.

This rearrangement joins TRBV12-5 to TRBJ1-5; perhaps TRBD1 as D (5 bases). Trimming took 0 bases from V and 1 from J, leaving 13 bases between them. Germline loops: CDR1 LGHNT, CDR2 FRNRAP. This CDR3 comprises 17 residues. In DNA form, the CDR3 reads TGTGCTAGTGGTTTGGTACCGGGGGAGGTAAGCAATCAGCCCCAGCATTTT. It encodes CASGLVPGEVSNQPQHF. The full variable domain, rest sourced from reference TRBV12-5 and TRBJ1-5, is DARVTQTPRHKVTEMGQEVTMRCQPILGHNTVFWYRQTMMQGLELLAYFRNRAPLDDSGMPKDRFSAEMPDATLATLKIQPSEPRDSAVYFCASGLVPGEVSNQPQHFGDGTRLSIL.

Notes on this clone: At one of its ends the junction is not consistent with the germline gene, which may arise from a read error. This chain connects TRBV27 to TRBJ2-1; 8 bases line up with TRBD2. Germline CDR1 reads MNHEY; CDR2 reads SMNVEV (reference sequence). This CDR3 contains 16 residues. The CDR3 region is CASSSSAGESYSEQFF. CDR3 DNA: TGTGCCAGCAGTTCATCAGCGGGAGAAAGCTACAGTGAGCAGTTCTTC.

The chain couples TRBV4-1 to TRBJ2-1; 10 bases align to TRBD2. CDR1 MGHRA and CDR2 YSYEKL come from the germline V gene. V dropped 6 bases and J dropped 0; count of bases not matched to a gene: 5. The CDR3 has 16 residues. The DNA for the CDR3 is TGCGCCAGCAGACGGACTAGCGGTAGCTCCTACAATGAGCAGTTCTTC. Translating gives CASRRTSGSSYNEQFF.

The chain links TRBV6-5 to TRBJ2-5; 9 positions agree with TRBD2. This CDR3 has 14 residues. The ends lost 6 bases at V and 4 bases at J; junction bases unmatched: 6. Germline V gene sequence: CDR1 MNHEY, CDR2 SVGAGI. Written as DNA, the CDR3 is TGTGCCAGCAGCTTAGCGGGAGCTGGAGAGACCCAGTACTTC. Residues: CASSLAGAGETQYF.

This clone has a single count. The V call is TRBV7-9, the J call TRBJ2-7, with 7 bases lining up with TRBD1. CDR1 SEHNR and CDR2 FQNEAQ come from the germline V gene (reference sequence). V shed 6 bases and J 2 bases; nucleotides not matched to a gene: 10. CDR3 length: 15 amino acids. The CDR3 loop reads CASSSSIQGPYEQYF. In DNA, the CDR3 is TGTGCCAGCAGTTCTTCTATACAGGGGCCCTACGAGCAGTACTTC.

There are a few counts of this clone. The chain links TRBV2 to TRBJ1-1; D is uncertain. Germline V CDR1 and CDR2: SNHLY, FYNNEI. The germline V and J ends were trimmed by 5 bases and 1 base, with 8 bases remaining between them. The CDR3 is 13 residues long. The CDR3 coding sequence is TGTGCCAGCAGTACTACGGGGAACACTGAAGCTTTCTTT. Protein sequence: CASSTTGNTEAFF. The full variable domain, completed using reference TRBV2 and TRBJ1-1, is EPEVTQTPSHQVTQMGQEVILRCVPISNHLYFYWYRQILGQKVEFLVSFYNNEISEKSEIFDDQFSVERPDGSNFTLKIRSTKLEDSAMYFCASSTTGNTEAFFGQGTRLTVV.

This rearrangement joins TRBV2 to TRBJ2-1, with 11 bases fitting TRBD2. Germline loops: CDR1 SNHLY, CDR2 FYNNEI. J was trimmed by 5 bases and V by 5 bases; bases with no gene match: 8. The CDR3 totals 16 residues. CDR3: CASSTLSGLADNEQFF. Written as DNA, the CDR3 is TGTGCCAGCAGTACTCTATCGGGACTAGCGGACAATGAGCAGTTCTTC. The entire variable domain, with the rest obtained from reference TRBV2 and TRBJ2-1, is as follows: EPEVTQTPSHQVTQMGQEVILRCVPISNHLYFYWYRQILGQKVEFLVSFYNNEISEKSEIFDDQFSVERPDGSNFTLKIRSTKLEDSAMYFCASSTLSGLADNEQFFGPGTRLTVL.

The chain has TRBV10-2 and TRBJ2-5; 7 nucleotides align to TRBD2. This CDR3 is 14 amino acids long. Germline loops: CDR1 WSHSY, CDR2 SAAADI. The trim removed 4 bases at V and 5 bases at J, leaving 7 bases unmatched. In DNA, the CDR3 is TGCGCCAGCAGTGCTAGCGGCTGGGGGGAGACCCAGTACTTC. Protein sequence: CASSASGWGETQYF.

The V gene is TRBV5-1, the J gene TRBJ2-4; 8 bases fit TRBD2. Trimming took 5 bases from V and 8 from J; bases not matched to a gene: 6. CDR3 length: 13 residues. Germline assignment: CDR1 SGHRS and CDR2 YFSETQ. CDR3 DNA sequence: TGCGCCAGCAGTCCGACTAGCGAAGACATTCAGTACTTC. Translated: CASSPTSEDIQYF.